This TCR beta chain was sequenced in a study of naive and memory T cell subsets. Overall study findings and caveats: Over 95% of naive TCR sequences appeared only once after error correction, unlike memory subsets. Especially in CD8 cells, naive repertoires contained a few larger clonotypes, possibly CD45RA-re-expressing memory cells.

Alpha and beta libraries were amplified separately from the second PCR onward. Overnight CMV lysate stimulation of fresh PBMCs defined donor CMV status by CD4+ IFNgamma. After CD4 positive bead selection, the CD4-negative fraction gave CD8 T cells. This clonotype was detected a few times. Its specificity is unknown. In germline, CDR1 is SEHNR, CDR2 FQNEAQ (reference sequence). The germline V and J ends were trimmed by 0 bases and 1 base, with 6 bases remaining between them. The CDR3 is 15 residues long. The beta constant-region primer was an equimolar mix of two oligonucleotides covering TRBC1 and TRBC2. Ligated cDNA was amplified by four rounds of PCR with nested alpha and beta constant-region primers and SP2. TCRdb reprocessed the UMI-ligation and nested PCR reads via MiXCR and lists one record per CDR3 protein. Among over 80,000 distinct CDR3 sequences listed, approximately 10% were seen once.

The chain joins TRBV7-9 to TRBJ2-2, with unresolved D. The specimen was naive CD4+ T cells from blood. This TCR derives from a human donor in good health. CDR3 bases: TGTGCCAGCAGCTTAGCCCTGGTGAACACCGGGGAGCTGTTTTTT. Its protein is CASSLALVNTGELFF.